This T cell receptor beta chain was retrieved from a study of T cells in Graves' hyperthyroidism and ophthalmopathy. This clonotype was observed many times. Its antigen is as yet unknown. The germline V gene encodes CDR1 MDHEN and CDR2 SYDVKM. The CDR3 is 15 residues long. Trimming took 6 bases from V and 2 from J, leaving 17 bases between them. Findings and limits, study-wide: Most expanded thyroid clonotypes above 0.001 recurred in blood. Ophthalmopathy and stable hyperthyroidism were separated by a 13 V-J model.

Template material for amplifying TCR beta CDR3 regions consisted of RNA transcripts. With the HTBI primer set, the TCR CDR3 went through a first round of RT-PCR. Using its own MiXCR run on the multiplex PCR reads, TCRdb lists one record per CDR3 protein. This sample carries around 500,000 distinct CDR3 sequences, around 13% of them seen once, and the ten largest clones take about 15%. It was considered stable Graves' hyperthyroidism when ophthalmopathy did not progress within 18 months. Subjects aged 18 to 65 presented with newly diagnosed hyperthyroidism of less than 2 months' duration. The clonotype originates from a woman between 40 and 50 years old with Graves' hyperthyroidism. V usage is TRBV28 and J usage is TRBJ2-7; D might be TRBD1 (6 bases). Sequencing was carried out using blood. CDR3 in amino acids: CASSQGGRRPYEQYF. The CDR3 DNA reads TGTGCCAGCAGCCAAGGGGGTAGGAGACCCTACGAGCAGTACTTC.